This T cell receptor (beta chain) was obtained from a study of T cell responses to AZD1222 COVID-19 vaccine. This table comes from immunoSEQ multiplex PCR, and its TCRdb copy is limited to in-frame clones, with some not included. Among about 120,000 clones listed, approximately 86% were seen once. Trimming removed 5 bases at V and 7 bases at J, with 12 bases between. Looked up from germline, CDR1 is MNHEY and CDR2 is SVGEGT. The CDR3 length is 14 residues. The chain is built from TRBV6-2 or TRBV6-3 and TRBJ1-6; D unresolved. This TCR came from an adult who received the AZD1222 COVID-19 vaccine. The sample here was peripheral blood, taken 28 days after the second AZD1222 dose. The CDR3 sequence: CASSPIGRNSPLHF. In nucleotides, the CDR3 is TGTGCCAGCAGTCCGATCGGGCGGAATTCACCCCTCCACTTT.